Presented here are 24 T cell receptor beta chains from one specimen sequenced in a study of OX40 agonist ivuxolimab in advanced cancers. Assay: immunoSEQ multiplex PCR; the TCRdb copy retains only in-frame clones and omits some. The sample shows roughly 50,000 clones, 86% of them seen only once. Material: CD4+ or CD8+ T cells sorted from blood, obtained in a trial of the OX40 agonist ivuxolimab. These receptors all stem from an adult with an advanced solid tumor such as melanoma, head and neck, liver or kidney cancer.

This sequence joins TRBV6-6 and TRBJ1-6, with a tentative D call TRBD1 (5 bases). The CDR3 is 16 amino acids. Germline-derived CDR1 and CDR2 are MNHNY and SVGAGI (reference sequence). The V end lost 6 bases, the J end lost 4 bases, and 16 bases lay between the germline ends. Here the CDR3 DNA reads TGTGCCAGCAGGCCCACCGGGACCCCGTATAATTCACCCCTCCACTTT. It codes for CASRPTGTPYNSPLHF.

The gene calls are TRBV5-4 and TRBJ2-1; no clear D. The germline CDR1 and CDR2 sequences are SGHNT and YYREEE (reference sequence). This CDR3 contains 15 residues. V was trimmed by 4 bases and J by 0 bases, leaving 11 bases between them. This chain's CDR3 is CASSETHSSYNEQFF. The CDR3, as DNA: TGTGCCAGCAGCGAGACTCACAGCTCCTACAATGAGCAGTTCTTC. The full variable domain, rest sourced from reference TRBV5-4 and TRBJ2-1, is ETGVTQSPTHLIKTRGQQVTLRCSSQSGHNTVSWYQQALGQGPQFIFQYYREEENGRGNFPPRFSGLQFPNYSSELNVNALELDDSALYLCASSETHSSYNEQFFGPGTRLTVL.

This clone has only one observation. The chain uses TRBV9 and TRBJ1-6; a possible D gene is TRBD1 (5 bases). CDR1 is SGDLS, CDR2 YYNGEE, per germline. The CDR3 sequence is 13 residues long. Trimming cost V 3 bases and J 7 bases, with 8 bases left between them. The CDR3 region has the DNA TGTGCCAGCAGCGGGCCAGGGAATTCACCCCTCCACTTT. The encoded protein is CASSGPGNSPLHF.

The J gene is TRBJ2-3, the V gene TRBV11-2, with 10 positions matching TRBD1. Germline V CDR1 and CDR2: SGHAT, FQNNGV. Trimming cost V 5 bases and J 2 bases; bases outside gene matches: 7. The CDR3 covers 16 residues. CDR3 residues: CASSPRTGGDTDTQYF. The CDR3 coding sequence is TGTGCCAGCAGCCCTCGGACAGGGGGTGACACAGATACGCAGTATTTT.

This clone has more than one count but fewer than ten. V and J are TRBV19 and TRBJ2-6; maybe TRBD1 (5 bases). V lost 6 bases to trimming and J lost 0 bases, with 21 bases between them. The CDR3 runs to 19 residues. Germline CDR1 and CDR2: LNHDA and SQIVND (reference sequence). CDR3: CASSMGRVAFNSGANVLTF. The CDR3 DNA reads TGTGCCAGTAGCATGGGCAGGGTGGCATTCAACTCTGGGGCCAACGTCCTGACTTTC.

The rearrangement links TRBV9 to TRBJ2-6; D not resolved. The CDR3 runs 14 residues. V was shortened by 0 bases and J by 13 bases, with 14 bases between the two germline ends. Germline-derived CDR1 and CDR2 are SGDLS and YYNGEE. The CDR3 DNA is TGTGCCAGCAGCGTAGTGGCCATCCCTTGGGTCCTGACTTTC. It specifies CASSVVAIPWVLTF. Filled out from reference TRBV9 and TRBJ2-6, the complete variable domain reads DSGVTQTPKHLITATGQRVTLRCSPRSGDLSVYWYQQSLDQGLQFLIQYYNGEERAKGNILERFSAQQFPDLHSELNLSSLELGDSALYFCASSVVAIPWVLTFGAGSRLTVL.

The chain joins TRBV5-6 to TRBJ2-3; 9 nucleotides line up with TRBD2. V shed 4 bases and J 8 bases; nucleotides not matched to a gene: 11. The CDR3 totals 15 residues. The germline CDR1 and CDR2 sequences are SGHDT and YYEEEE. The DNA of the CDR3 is TGTGCCAGCAGCAACGTAGGCGGGGGGGCGGGTACGCAGTATTTT. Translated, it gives CASSNVGGGAGTQYF. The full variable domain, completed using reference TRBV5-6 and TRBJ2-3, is DAGVTQSPTHLIKTRGQQVTLRCSPKSGHDTVSWYQQALGQGPQFIFQYYEEEERQRGNFPDRFSGHQFPNYSSELNVNALLLGDSALYLCASSNVGGGAGTQYFGPGTRLTVL.

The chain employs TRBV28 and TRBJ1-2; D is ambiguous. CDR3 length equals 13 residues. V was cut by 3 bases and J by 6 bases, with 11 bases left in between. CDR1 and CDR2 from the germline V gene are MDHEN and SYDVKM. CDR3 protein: CASSLYVVDGYTF. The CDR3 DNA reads TGTGCCAGCAGTTTGTATGTAGTAGATGGCTACACCTTC.

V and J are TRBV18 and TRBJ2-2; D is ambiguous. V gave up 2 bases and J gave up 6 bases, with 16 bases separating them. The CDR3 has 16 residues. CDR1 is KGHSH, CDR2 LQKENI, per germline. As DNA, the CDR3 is TGTGCCAGCTCACCAACTCCGCAGCCCCACGCCGGGGAGCTGTTTTTT. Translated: CASSPTPQPHAGELFF.

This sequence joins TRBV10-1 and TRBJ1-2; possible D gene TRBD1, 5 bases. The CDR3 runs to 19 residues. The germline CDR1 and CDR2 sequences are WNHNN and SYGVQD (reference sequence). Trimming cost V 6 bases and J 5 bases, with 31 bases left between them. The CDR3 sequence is CASSGGGRDPSKMPYGYTF. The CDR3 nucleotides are TGCGCCAGCAGCGGCGGGGGGAGGGACCCATCCAAAATGCCTTATGGCTACACCTTC.

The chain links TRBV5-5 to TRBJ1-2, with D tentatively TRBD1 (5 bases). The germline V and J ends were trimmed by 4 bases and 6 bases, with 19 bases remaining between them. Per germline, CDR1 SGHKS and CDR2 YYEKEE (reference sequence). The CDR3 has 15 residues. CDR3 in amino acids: CASSGQVGGLDGYTF. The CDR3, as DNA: TGTGCCAGCAGCGGGCAGGTGGGGGGATTAGATGGCTACACCTTC.

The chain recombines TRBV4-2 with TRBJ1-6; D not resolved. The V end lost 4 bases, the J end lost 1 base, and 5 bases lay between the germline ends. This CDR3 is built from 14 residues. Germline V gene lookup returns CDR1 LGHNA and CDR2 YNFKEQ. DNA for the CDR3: TGTGCCAGCAGCCGAGAATCCTATAATTCACCCCTCCACTTT. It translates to CASSRESYNSPLHF.

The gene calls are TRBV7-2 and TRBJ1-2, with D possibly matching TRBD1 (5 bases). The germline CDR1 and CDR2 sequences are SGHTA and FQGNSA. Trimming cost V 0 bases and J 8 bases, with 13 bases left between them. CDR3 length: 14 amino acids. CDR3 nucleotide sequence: TGTGCCAGCAGCTTAGCGCGGGGCAGGGCGGGCTACACCTTC. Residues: CASSLARGRAGYTF.

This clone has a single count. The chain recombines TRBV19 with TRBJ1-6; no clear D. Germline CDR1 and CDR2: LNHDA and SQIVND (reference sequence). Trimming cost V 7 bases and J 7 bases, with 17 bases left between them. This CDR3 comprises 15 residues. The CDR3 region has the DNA TGTGCCAGTACCTCTCAGGACGGGTTAAATTCACCCCTCCACTTT. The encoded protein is CASTSQDGLNSPLHF. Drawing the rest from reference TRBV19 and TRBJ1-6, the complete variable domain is DGGITQSPKYLFRKEGQNVTLSCEQNLNHDAMYWYRQDPGQGLRLIYYSQIVNDFQKGDIAEGYSVSREKKESFPLTVTSAQKNPTAFYLCASTSQDGLNSPLHFGNGTRLTVT.

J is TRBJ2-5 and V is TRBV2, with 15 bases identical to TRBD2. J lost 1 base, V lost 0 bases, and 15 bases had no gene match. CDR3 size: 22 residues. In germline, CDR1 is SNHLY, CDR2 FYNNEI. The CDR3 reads CASSEAFAWTSGGALSQETQYF. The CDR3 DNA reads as TGTGCCAGCAGTGAAGCATTCGCGTGGACTAGCGGGGGGGCCCTCTCCCAAGAGACCCAGTACTTC.

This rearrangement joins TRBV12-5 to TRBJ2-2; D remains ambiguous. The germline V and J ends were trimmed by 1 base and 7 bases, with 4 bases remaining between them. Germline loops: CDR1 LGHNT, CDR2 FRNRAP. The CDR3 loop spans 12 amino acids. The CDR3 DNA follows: TGTGCTAGTGGTTTGGACTACGGGGAGCTGTTTTTT. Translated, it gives CASGLDYGELFF.

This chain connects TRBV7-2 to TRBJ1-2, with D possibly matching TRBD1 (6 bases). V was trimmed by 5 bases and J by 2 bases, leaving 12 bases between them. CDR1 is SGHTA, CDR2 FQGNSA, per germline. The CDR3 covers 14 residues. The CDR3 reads CASSPLTGNYGYTF. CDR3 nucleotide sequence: TGTGCCAGCAGCCCCTTGACAGGCAACTATGGCTACACCTTC.

The CDR3 region is CASSRGDRGVTEAFF. DNA of the CDR3: TGCGCCAGCAGCCGAGGGGACAGGGGGGTAACTGAAGCTTTCTTT. V and J are TRBV5-1 and TRBJ1-1; 11 bases fit TRBD1. Trimming took 4 bases from V and 5 from J; bases not matched to a gene: 7. Germline assignment: CDR1 SGHRS and CDR2 YFSETQ. There are 15 residues in the CDR3.

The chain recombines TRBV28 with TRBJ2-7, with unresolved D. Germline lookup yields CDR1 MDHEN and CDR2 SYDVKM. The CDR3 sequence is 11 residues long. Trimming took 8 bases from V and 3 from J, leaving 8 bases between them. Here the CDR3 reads CASSSLYEQYF. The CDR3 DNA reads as TGTGCCAGCTCGTCGCTCTACGAGCAGTACTTC.

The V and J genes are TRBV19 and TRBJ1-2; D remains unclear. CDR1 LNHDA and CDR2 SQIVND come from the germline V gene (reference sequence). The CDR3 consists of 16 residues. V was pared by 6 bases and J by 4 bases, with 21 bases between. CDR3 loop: CASSDWGGNKVYGYTF. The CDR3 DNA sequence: TGTGCCAGTAGCGACTGGGGAGGGAACAAGGTCTATGGCTACACCTTC.

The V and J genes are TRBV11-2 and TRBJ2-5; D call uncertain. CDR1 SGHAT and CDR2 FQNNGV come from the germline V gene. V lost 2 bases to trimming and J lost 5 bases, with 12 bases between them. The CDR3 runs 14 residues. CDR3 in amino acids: CASSLNMFLETQYF. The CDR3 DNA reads TGTGCCAGCAGCTTAAACATGTTTTTGGAGACCCAGTACTTC.

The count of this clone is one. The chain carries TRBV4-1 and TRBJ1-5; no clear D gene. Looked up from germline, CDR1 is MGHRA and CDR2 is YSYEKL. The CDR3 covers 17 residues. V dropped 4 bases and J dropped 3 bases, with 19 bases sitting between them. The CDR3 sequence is CASSPIRIGQYNQPQHF. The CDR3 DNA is TGCGCCAGCAGCCCTATCCGCATCGGCCAGTACAATCAGCCCCAGCATTTT.

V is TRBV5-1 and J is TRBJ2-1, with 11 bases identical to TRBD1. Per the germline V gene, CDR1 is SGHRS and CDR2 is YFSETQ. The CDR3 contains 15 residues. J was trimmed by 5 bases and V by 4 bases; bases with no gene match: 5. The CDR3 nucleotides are TGCGCCAGCAGCCGGAGGGACAGGGGGAACAATGAGCAGTTCTTC. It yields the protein CASSRRDRGNNEQFF. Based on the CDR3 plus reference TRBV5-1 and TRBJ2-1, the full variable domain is KAGVTQTPRYLIKTRGQQVTLSCSPISGHRSVSWYQQTPGQGLQFLFEYFSETQRNKGNFPGRFSGRQFSNSRSEMNVSTLELGDSALYLCASSRRDRGNNEQFFGPGTRLTVL.

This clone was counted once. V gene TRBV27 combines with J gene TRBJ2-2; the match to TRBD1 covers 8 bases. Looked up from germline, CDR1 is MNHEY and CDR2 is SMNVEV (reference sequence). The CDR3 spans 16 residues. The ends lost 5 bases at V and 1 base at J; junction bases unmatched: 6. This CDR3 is CASSPWGTGNTGELFF. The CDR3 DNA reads TGTGCCAGCAGTCCATGGGGGACAGGGAACACCGGGGAGCTGTTTTTT.